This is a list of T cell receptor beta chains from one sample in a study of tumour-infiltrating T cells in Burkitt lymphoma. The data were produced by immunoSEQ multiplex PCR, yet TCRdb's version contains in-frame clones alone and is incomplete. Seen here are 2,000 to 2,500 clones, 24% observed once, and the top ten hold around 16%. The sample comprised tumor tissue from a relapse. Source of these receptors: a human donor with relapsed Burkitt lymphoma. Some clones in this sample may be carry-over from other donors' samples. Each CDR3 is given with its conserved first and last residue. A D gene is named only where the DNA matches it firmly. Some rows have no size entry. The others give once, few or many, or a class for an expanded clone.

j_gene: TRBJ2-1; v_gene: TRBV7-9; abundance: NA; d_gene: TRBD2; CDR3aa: CASSLAGGGLRNEQFF; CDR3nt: TGTGCCAGCAGCTTAGCGGGGGGGGGATTAAGGAATGAGCAGTTCTTC
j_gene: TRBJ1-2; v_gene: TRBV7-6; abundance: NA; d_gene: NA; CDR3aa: CASSLGALGYGYTF; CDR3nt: TGTGCCAGCAGCTTGGGGGCCCTGGGGTATGGCTACACCTTC
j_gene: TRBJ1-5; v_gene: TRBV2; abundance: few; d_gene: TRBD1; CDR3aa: CASSDGQGQPQHF; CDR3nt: TGTGCCAGCAGTGACGGACAGGGTCAGCCCCAGCATTTT
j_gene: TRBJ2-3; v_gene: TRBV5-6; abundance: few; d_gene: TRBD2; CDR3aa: CASSLGGGATDTQYF; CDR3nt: TGTGCCAGCAGCTTAGGCGGGGGGGCGACGGATACGCAGTATTTT
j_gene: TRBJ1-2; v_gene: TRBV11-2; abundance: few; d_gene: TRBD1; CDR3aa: CASRLGQGNFYGYTF; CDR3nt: TGTGCCAGCAGGTTGGGACAGGGGAACTTCTATGGCTACACCTTC
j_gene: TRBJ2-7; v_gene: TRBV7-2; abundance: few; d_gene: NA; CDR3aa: CASSDLGEQYF; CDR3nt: TGTGCCAGCAGCGACCTTGGTGAGCAGTACTTC
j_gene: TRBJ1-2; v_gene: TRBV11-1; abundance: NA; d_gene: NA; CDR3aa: CASSMCNTGKTYGYTF; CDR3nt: TGTGCCAGCAGCATGTGCAATACTGGAAAGACCTATGGCTACACCTTC
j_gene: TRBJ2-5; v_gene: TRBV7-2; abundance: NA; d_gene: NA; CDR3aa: CASSKVWGETQYF; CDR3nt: TGTGCCAGCAGTAAGGTTTGGGGAGAGACCCAGTACTTC
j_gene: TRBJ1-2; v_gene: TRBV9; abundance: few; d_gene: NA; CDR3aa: CASSVSPTNYGYTF; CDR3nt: TGTGCCAGCAGCGTAAGTCCGACTAACTATGGCTACACCTTC
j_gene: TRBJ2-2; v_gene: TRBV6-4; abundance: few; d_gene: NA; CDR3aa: CASSLDGANTGELFF; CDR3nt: TGTGCCAGCAGTCTGGACGGCGCGAACACCGGGGAGCTGTTTTTT
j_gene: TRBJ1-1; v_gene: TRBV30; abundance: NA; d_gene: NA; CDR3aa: CAWSVGSNGRGTEAFF; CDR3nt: TGTGCCTGGAGTGTCGGGAGTAACGGGAGGGGGACTGAAGCTTTCTTT
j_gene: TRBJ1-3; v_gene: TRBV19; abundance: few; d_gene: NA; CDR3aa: CASSIYRPYSGNTIYF; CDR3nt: TGTGCCAGTAGTATTTACAGACCATACTCTGGAAACACCATATATTTT
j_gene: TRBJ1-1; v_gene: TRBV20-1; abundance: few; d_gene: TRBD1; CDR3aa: CSATADRVAFF; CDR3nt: TGCAGTGCTACAGCAGACAGGGTGGCTTTCTTT
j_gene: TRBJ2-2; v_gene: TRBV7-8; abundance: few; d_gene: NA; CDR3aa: CASSLVRGITGELFF; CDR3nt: TGTGCCAGCAGCTTAGTCAGGGGCATCACCGGGGAGCTGTTTTTT
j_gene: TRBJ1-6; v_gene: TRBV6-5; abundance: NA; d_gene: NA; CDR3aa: CASSYSDTSPLHF; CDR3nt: TGTGCCAGCAGTTACTCGGACACTTCACCCCTCCACTTT
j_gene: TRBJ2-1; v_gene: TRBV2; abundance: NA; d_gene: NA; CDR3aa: CTSSLATSSYNEQFF; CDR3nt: TGTACCAGCAGTTTGGCAACGAGCTCCTACAATGAGCAGTTCTTC
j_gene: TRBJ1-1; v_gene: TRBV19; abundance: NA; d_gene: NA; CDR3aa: CASSIETGGEAFF; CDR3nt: TGTGCCAGTAGTATAGAAACAGGAGGGGAAGCTTTCTTT
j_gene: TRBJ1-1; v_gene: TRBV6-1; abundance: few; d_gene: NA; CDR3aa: CALTGNTEAFF; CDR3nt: TGTGCCCTTACAGGGAACACTGAAGCTTTCTTT
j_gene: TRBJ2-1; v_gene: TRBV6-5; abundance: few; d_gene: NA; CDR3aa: CASSAGPPPYNEQFF; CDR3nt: TGTGCCAGCAGTGCCGGACCACCACCCTACAATGAGCAGTTCTTC
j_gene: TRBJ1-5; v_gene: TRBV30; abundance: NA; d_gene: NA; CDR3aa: CAWSVPGLNQPQHF; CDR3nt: TGTGCCTGGAGTGTACCGGGGCTCAATCAGCCCCAGCATTTT
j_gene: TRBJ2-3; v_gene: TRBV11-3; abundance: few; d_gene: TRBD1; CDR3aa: CASSFTGTALSVDTQYF; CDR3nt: TGTGCCAGCAGCTTCACCGGGACAGCCCTTTCTGTAGATACGCAGTATTTT
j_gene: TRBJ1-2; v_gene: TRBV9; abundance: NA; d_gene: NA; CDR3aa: CASSVGYPYPNYGYTF; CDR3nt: TGTGCCAGCAGCGTTGGCTACCCCTACCCTAACTATGGCTACACCTTC
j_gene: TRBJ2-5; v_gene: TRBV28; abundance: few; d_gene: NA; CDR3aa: CASSSVARETQYF; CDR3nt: TGTGCCAGCAGTTCGGTAGCCCGCGAGACCCAGTACTTC
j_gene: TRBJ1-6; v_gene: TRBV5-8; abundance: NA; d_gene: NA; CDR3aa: CASSLVGEGSPLHF; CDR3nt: TGTGCCAGCAGCTTGGTTGGGGAAGGCTCACCCCTCCACTTT
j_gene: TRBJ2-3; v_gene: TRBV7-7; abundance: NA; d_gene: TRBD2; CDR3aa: CASSLSASGGVGTDTQYF; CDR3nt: TGTGCTAGCAGCTTATCCGCTAGCGGGGGAGTCGGCACAGATACGCAGTATTTT